This T cell receptor beta chain was recorded in a study of T-cell reconstitution after alpha-beta-depleted transplantation in children. Preparing the TCRbeta library involved the use of unique molecular identifiers. Using its own MiXCR run on the PCR reads, TCRdb lists one record per CDR3 protein. The sample holds 600,000 or so distinct CDR3 sequences, under 25% seen once. Germline loops: CDR1 LGHNA, CDR2 YSLEER. V lost 0 bases to trimming and J lost 6 bases, with 14 bases between them. This CDR3 comprises 15 residues. The rearrangement joins TRBV4-3 to TRBJ1-2; no reliable D call. This receptor was taken from a boy under two years old who had a stem cell transplant for acute myeloid leukemia, so the T cells may come from the graft donor. The sequencing used PBMCs, mostly from graft donor cells, collected 360 days after TCRalphabeta/CD19-depleted stem cell transplant. The CDR3 here is CASSQESETKNGYTF. CDR3 in DNA: TGCGCCAGCAGCCAAGAATCGGAAACTAAGAATGGCTACACCTTC.